These T cell receptor beta chains were read from a single sample in a study of type 1 and type 2 diabetes patients. TCRdb reprocessed the multiplex PCR reads via MiXCR and lists one record per CDR3 protein. In the table there are about 250,000 distinct CDR3 sequences, approximately 50% of which are singletons. Sequencing was performed on peripheral blood mononuclear cells (PBMCs). All receptors derive from a man younger than 30 with type 2 diabetes. The CDR3 runs from the conserved cysteine through the conserved F or W. Fields, in order: D gene, clone size, J gene, V gene, CDR3 protein, CDR3 DNA. D genes are given only for firm matches. Only part of the rows carry a size: once, few, many, or a class if the clone is expanded.

- few TRBJ2-5 TRBV29-1 CSVAGVGGAWGQETQYF TGCAGCGTTGCGGGGGTTGGGGGCGCATGGGGTCAAGAGACCCAGTACTTC
- - TRBJ1-3 TRBV7-9 CASSSNRAGNTIYF TGTGCCAGCAGCTCAAACAGGGCTGGAAACACCATATATTTT
TRBD1 few TRBJ2-7 TRBV28 CASSLRGQPPYEQYF TGTGCCAGCAGTTTAAGGGGGCAGCCTCCCTACGAGCAGTACTTC
TRBD1 few TRBJ1-4 TRBV15 CATSSSRGQGEKLFF TGTGCCACCAGCAGCTCCAGGGGGCAGGGTGAAAAACTGTTTTTT
TRBD2 many TRBJ2-7 TRBV10-2 CASSEPSGRREQYF TGCGCCAGCAGTGAGCCTAGCGGGAGACGCGAGCAGTACTTC
- few TRBJ2-2 TRBV30 CAWSVLPAPGRTPRELFF TGTGCCTGGAGTGTACTCCCAGCCCCCGGGCGAACACCCAGGGAGCTGTTTTTT
- few TRBJ1-3 TRBV6-5 CASSYERGAGNTIYF TGTGCCAGCAGTTACGAGAGGGGAGCTGGAAACACCATATATTTT
TRBD1 - TRBJ1-1 TRBV5-1 CASTGTVNTEAFF TGCGCCTCCACCGGGACAGTGAACACTGAAGCTTTCTTT
TRBD1 few TRBJ1-4 TRBV28 CASSLTSGTGIELFF TGTGCCAGCAGTTTAACGTCCGGGACAGGGATTGAACTGTTTTTT
- - TRBJ1-5 TRBV6-5 CASSSLRGGNQPQHF TGTGCCAGCAGTTCCCTTAGGGGGGGCAATCAGCCCCAGCATTTT
TRBD1 few TRBJ1-1 TRBV7-2 CASSLGTGSFEAFF TGTGCCAGCAGCTTGGGGACAGGGTCCTTTGAAGCTTTCTTT
TRBD1 - TRBJ2-7 TRBV20-1 CSASGQGDEQYF TGCAGTGCTTCGGGACAGGGGGACGAGCAGTACTTC
- - TRBJ1-2 TRBV19 CASRSRALYYGYTF TGTGCCAGCCGCTCCCGGGCGCTTTACTACGGCTACACCTTC
- - TRBJ2-7 TRBV7-2 CASSLDRNEQYF TGTGCCAGCAGCTTGGACAGAAATGAGCAGTACTTC
- - TRBJ1-1 TRBV6-6 CASSWGREAFF TGTGCCAGCAGTTGGGGGAGGGAGGCTTTCTTT
TRBD1 few TRBJ1-1 TRBV12-3/TRBV12-4 CASHHLGTGANTEAFF TGTGCCAGCCACCACTTGGGGACAGGGGCGAACACTGAAGCTTTCTTT
TRBD1 - TRBJ2-5 TRBV27 CASSIWTGETQYF TGTGCCAGCAGTATATGGACAGGGGAGACCCAGTACTTC
- - TRBJ2-1 TRBV7-3 CASRDPGGEQFF TGTGCCAGCAGGGACCCTGGGGGTGAGCAGTTCTTC
TRBD1 - TRBJ2-7 TRBV24-1 CATSDPGTGTYEQYF TGTGCCACCAGTGACCCCGGGACAGGGACCTACGAGCAGTACTTC
- - TRBJ2-1 TRBV27 CASSSDSPADYNEQFF TGTGCCAGCAGTTCCGATAGTCCCGCGGACTACAATGAGCAGTTCTTC
- - TRBJ1-1 TRBV5-1 CASHRAENTEAFF TGCGCCAGCCACAGGGCCGAGAACACTGAAGCTTTCTTT
TRBD1 - TRBJ2-7 TRBV19 CASSGVGEGQGDEQYF TGTGCCAGTAGTGGCGTGGGAGAGGGACAGGGAGATGAGCAGTACTTC
TRBD2 few TRBJ2-3 TRBV7-8 CASSQPTSGRLAQYF TGCGCCAGCAGCCAACCGACTAGCGGGAGGCTCGCGCAGTATTTT
- once TRBJ2-7 TRBV28 CASSLLGRDSEQYF TGTGCCAGCAGCCTTTTGGGACGGGATAGCGAGCAGTACTTC
- - TRBJ2-3 TRBV12-3/TRBV12-4 CASSAAGPWLTSTDTQYF TGTGCCAGCAGTGCGGCGGGACCATGGCTGACTAGCACAGATACGCAGTATTTT
TRBD2 once TRBJ2-1 TRBV14 CASSQDLIAGGLGEQFF TGTGCCAGCAGCCAAGATCTTATAGCGGGAGGATTGGGCGAGCAGTTCTTC
- - TRBJ1-1 TRBV15 CATSRDWGSTEAFF TGTGCCACCAGCAGAGATTGGGGGAGCACTGAAGCTTTCTTT
TRBD1 - TRBJ1-2 TRBV6-5 CASRDSGTAGGYTF TGTGCCAGCAGAGACTCCGGGACAGCGGGTGGCTACACCTTC
- - TRBJ2-7 TRBV7-2 CASSFGQNPYEQYF TGTGCCAGCAGCTTCGGGCAGAACCCCTACGAGCAGTACTTC
- - TRBJ2-7 TRBV20-1 CSVPDEPKQYF TGCAGTGTCCCGGACGAACCCAAGCAGTACTTC
TRBD2 - TRBJ2-5 TRBV4-1 CASSQFSGTSGRAETQYF TGCGCCAGCAGCCAATTCTCCGGGACTAGCGGGAGGGCCGAGACCCAGTACTTC
TRBD1 - TRBJ1-2 TRBV6-5 CASSYLQGGRSGYTF TGTGCCAGCAGTTACCTACAGGGGGGAAGGTCTGGCTACACCTTC
TRBD1 - TRBJ1-4 TRBV25-1 CASSGTGFSEKLFF TGTGCCAGCAGTGGGACAGGGTTTAGTGAAAAACTGTTTTTT
- - TRBJ2-3 TRBV7-2 CASQEGNTQYF TGTGCCAGCCAAGAGGGGAATACGCAGTATTTT
- many TRBJ2-1 TRBV7-3 CASSLSGSSYNEQFF TGTGCCAGCAGCTTATCAGGGAGCTCCTACAATGAGCAGTTCTTC
- - TRBJ1-2 TRBV4-1 CASSLTIVRYGYTF TGCGCCAGCAGCCTCACAATCGTTCGCTATGGCTACACCTTC
- few TRBJ2-5 TRBV6-5 CASSLRRVPETQYF TGTGCCAGCAGTCTCAGGCGGGTCCCAGAGACCCAGTACTTC
- - TRBJ2-7 TRBV7-2 CASSFFPGARAHEQYF TGTGCCAGCAGCTTCTTTCCGGGAGCTCGAGCCCACGAGCAGTACTTC
- - TRBJ1-2 TRBV4-1 CASSQAYEGATGFGYTF TGCGCCAGCAGCCAAGCCTACGAAGGGGCCACAGGGTTTGGCTACACCTTC
- - TRBJ1-1 TRBV5-1 CASSQRTAMNTEAFF TGCGCCAGCAGCCAGAGGACAGCAATGAACACTGAAGCTTTCTTT
- few TRBJ2-5 TRBV19 CASRPERAQETQYF TGTGCCAGTAGACCGGAACGAGCACAAGAGACCCAGTACTTC
TRBD1 few TRBJ1-1 TRBV6-6 CASILSPGQGTTEAFF TGTGCCAGCATCCTATCCCCGGGACAGGGGACCACTGAAGCTTTCTTT
- - TRBJ1-2 TRBV28 CASSAPLTF TGTGCCAGCAGTGCCCCTCTGACCTTC
- - TRBJ2-3 TRBV27 CASSPILGSTDTQYF TGTGCCAGCAGTCCCATCTTGGGATCCACAGATACGCAGTATTTT
- few TRBJ1-1 TRBV19 CASSIPRENTEAFF TGTGCCAGTAGTATACCCCGGGAGAACACTGAAGCTTTCTTT
- few TRBJ2-5 TRBV12-3/TRBV12-4 CASSLKAETQYF TGTGCCAGCAGTTTGAAGGCGGAGACCCAGTACTTC
TRBD1 - TRBJ2-2 TRBV7-2 CASSTYFGQGTGELFF TGTGCCAGCAGCACCTATTTCGGACAGGGCACCGGGGAGCTGTTTTTT
TRBD1 - TRBJ1-2 TRBV7-6 CASSLAQGGGYTF TGTGCCAGCAGCTTAGCTCAGGGGGGAGGCTACACCTTC
- once TRBJ2-2 TRBV9 CASLQDMDGTGELFF TGTGCCAGCTTACAGGACATGGACGGCACCGGGGAGCTGTTTTTT
- - TRBJ2-7 TRBV7-8 CASSSLTAYEQYF TGTGCCAGCAGCTCCCTGACGGCCTACGAGCAGTACTTC
TRBD1 - TRBJ1-5 TRBV6-6 CASSYGDSYQLQHF TGTGCCAGCAGTTACGGGGACAGTTATCAGCTCCAGCATTTT
TRBD1 - TRBJ2-7 TRBV5-6 CASSQGDRYSYEQYF TGTGCCAGCAGCCAGGGGGATCGGTACTCCTACGAGCAGTACTTC
- - TRBJ1-3 TRBV12-3/TRBV12-4 CASSLQSGNTIYF TGTGCCAGCAGTTTACAGTCTGGAAACACCATATATTTT
- few TRBJ2-1 TRBV2 CASTKRTGNEQFF TGTGCCAGCACCAAGCGTACTGGCAATGAGCAGTTCTTC
TRBD1 few TRBJ2-5 TRBV12-3/TRBV12-4 CASSRDRQRETQYF TGTGCCAGCAGTAGGGACAGACAACGGGAGACCCAGTACTTC
- - TRBJ1-2 TRBV27 CAIRVLQDYGYTF TGTGCCATCAGGGTTCTCCAGGACTATGGCTACACCTTC
- few TRBJ1-2 TRBV4-1 CASSQEEVGYGYTF TGCGCCAGCAGCCAAGAGGAGGTCGGGTATGGCTACACCTTC
TRBD2 - TRBJ2-3 TRBV7-8 CASSLPLAGVVDTQYF TGTGCCAGCAGCTTACCCCTAGCGGGGGTCGTGGATACGCAGTATTTT
- - TRBJ2-3 TRBV2 CASSDDGWLGTQYF TGTGCCAGCAGTGATGATGGATGGCTAGGTACGCAGTATTTT
TRBD2 - TRBJ2-5 TRBV9 CASSPDSGQQETQYF TGTGCCAGCAGCCCCGATAGCGGGCAACAAGAGACCCAGTACTTC